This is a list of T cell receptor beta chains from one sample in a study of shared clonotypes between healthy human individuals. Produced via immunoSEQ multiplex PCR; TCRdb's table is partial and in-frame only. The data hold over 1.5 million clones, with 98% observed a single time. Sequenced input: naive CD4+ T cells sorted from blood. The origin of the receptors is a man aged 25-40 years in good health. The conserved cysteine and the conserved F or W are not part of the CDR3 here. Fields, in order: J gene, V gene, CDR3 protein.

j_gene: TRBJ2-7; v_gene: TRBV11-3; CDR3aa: ASSPRDSNYEQY
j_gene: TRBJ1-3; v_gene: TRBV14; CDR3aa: ASSQPGAGNTIY
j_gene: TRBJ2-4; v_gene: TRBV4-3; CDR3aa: ASSQDTRPGQVSQLAKNIQY
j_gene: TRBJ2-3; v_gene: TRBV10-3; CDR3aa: AISAGRLTDTQY
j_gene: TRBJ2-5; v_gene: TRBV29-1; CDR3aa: SLGQQETQY
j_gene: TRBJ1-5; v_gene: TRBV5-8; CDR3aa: ASSLFSNQPQH
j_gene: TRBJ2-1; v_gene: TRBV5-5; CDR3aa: ASSFRASPLSYNEQF
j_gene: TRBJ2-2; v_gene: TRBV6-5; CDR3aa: ASSRTGVTGELF
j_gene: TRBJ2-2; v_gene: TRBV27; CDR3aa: ASSLAPAGELF
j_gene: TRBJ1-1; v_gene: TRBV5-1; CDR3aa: ASSFTGALNTEAF
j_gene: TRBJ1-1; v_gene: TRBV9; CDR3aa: ASSQGPNTEAF
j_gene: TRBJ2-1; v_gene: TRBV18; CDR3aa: ASSPSGEQF
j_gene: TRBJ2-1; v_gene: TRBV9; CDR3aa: ASSADGTRYNEQF
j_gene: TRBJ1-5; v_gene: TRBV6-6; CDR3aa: ASSPTTGDQPQH
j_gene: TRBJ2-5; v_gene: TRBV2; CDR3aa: ASSDRGETQY
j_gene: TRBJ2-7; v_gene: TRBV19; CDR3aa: ASSILAGGPYEQY
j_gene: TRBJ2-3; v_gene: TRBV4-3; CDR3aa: ASSQDHTAVDTQY
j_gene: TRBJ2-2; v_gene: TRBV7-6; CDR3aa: ASSRDEGTGELF
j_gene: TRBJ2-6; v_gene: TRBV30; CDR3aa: AWTVGANVLT
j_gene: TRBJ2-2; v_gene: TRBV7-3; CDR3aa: ASSLTSGRAFAGELF
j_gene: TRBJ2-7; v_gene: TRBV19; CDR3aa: ASRNSGTGIYEQY
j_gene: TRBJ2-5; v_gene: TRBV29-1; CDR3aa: SGNSNPGTQY
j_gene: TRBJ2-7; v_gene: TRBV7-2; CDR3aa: ASSLEGQDFYEQY
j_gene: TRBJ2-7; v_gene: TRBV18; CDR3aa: ASSVRDTLSYEQY
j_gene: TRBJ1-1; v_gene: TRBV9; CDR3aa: ASSVGGFPDTEAF
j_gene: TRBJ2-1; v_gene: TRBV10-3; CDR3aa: AITGGGSYYNEQF
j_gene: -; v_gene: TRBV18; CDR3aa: ASSPRVAGGPDEQY
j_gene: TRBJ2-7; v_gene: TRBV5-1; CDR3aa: ASSLGEGTTYEQY
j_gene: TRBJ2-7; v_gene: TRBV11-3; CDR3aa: ASSRRGTAGVEQY
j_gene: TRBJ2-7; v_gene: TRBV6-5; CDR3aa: ASGLAGGPYEQY
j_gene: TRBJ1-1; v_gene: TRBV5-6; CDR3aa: ASSLLLGGKDTEAF
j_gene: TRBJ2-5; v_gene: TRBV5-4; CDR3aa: ASSLAGPRETQY
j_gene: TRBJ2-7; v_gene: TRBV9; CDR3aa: ASSLTGYSYEQY
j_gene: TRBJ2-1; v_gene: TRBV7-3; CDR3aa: ASSGTPDEQF
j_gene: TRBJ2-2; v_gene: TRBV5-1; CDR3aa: ASSPLTTGGTGELF
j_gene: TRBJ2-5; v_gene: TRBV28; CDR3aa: ASREGIQETQY
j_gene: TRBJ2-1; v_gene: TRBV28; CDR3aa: ASSSPPGPRGNEQF
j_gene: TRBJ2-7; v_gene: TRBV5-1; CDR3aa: ASSPGGDEQY
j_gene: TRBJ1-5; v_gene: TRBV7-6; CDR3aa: ASSADTLSNQPQH
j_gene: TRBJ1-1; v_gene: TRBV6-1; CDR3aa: ASKKAGRGTEAF
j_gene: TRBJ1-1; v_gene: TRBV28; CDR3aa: ASSRRGQGNTEAF
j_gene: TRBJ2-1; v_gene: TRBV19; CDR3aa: ASSIFRAGHNEQF
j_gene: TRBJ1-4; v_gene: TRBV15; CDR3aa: ATTPTGGRTNEKLF
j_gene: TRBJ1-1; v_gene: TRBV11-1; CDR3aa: ASSLTQGGNTEAF
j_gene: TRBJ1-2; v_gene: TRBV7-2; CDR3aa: ASSLETWRKGAQSYT
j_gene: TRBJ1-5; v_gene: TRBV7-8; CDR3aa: ASSPRSGGVQPQH
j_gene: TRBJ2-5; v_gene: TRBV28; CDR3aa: ASNLPGETQY
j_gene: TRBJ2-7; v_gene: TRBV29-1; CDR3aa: SVGLAGVFSYEQY
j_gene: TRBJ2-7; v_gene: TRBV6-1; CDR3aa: ASPSGSYEQY